This TCR beta chain originates from a study of cytomegalovirus exposure and HLA in healthy donors. About the study: Of all 400 or so donors who were genotyped, roughly 81% belonged to the Caucasian-associated ancestry cluster.

This clone was seen more than once but under ten times. CDR1 is SGHDT and CDR2 is YYEEEE in the germline V gene. V lost 2 bases to trimming and J lost 5 bases, with 13 bases between them. This CDR3 is built from 14 residues. PCR used 60 Vbeta primers and 13 Jbeta primers. The repertoire was sequenced with immunoSEQ multiplex PCR; TCRdb's copy has only in-frame clones and lacks some. The sample consists of 150,000 to 200,000 clones, 60% to 85% of them appearing once. V and J are TRBV5-6 and TRBJ1-1, with D possibly matching TRBD1 (5 bases). The sample comprised PBMCs. The clonotype originates from a woman under 40 in good health and CMV-seronegative. CDR3 region: CASSFGGMGTEAFF. In DNA, the CDR3 is TGTGCCAGCAGCTTTGGGGGGATGGGGACTGAAGCTTTCTTT. Looking up the rest from reference TRBV5-6 and TRBJ1-1 gives the full variable domain: DAGVTQSPTHLIKTRGQQVTLRCSPKSGHDTVSWYQQALGQGPQFIFQYYEEEERQRGNFPDRFSGHQFPNYSSELNVNALLLGDSALYLCASSFGGMGTEAFFGQGTRLTVV.